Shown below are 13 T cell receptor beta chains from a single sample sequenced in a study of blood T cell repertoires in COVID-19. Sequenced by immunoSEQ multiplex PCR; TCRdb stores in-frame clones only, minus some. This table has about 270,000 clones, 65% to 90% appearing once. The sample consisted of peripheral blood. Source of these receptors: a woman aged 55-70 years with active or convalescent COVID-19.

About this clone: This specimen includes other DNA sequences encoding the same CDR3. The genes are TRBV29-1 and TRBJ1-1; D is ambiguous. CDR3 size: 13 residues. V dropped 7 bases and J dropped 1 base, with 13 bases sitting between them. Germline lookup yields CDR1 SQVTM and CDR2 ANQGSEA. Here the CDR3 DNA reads TGCAGCGCCCGAACCGGCGGGAACACTGAAGCTTTCTTT. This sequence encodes CSARTGGNTEAFF.

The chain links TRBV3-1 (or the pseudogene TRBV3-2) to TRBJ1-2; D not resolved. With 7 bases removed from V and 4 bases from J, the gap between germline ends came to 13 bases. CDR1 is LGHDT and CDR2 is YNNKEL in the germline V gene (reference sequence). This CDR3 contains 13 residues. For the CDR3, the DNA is TGTGCCAGCAAGAAAAAGGAGGGCTATGGCTACACCTTC. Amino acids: CASKKKEGYGYTF.

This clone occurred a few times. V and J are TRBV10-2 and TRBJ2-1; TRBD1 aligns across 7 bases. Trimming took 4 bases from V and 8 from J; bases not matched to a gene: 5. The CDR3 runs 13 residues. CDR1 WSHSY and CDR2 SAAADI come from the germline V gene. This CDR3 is CASSGRGLDEQFF. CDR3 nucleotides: TGCGCCAGCAGTGGAAGGGGGCTGGATGAGCAGTTCTTC.

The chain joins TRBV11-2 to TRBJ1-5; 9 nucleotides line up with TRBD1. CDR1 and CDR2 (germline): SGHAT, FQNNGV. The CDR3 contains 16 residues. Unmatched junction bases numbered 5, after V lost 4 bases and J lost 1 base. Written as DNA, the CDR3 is TGTGCCAGCAGCTCACAGGGGGCGAAGAGCAATCAGCCCCAGCATTTT. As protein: CASSSQGAKSNQPQHF. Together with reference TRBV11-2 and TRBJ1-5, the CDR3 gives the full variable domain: EAGVAQSPRYKIIEKRQSVAFWCNPISGHATLYWYQQILGQGPKLLIQFQNNGVVDDSQLPKDRFSAERLKGVDSTLKIQPAKLEDSAVYLCASSSQGAKSNQPQHFGDGTRLSIL.

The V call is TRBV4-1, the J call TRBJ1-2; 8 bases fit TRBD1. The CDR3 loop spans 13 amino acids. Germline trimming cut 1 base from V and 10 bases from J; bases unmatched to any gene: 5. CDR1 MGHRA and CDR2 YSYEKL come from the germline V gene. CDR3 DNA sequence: TGCGCCAGCAGCCAAGTCACGGGACAGGTCTACACCTTC. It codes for CASSQVTGQVYTF.

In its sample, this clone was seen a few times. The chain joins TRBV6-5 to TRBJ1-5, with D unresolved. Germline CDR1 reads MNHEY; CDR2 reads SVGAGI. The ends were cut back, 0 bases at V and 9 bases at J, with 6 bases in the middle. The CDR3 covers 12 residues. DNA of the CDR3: TGTGCCAGCAGTTACTCGGGAGCGCCCCAGCATTTT. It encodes CASSYSGAPQHF.

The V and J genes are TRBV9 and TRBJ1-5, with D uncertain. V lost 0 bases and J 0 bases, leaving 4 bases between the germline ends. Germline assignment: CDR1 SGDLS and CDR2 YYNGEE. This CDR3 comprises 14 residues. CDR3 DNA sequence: TGTGCCAGCAGCGTAGGAGGTAGCAATCAGCCCCAGCATTTT. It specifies CASSVGGSNQPQHF.

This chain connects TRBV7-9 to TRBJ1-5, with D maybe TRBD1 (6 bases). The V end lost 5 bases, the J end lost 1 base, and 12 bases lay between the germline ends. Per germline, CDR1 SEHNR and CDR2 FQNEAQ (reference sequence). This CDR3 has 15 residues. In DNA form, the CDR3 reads TGTGCCAGCAGCCACGCAAGGGGGAGCAATCAGCCCCAGCATTTT. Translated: CASSHARGSNQPQHF.

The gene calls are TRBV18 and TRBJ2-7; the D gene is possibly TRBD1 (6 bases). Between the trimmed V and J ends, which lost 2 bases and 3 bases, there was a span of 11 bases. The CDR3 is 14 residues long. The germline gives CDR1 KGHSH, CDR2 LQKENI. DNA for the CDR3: TGTGCCAGCTCACCAGCCGGGACAAACTACGAGCAGTACTTC. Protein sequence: CASSPAGTNYEQYF.

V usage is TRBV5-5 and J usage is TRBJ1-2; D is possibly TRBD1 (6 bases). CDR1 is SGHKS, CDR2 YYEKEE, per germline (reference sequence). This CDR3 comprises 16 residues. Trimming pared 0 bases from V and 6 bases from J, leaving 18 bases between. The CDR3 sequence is CASSLAGWEPGDGYTF. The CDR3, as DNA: TGTGCCAGCAGCTTGGCCGGGTGGGAGCCAGGGGATGGCTACACCTTC.

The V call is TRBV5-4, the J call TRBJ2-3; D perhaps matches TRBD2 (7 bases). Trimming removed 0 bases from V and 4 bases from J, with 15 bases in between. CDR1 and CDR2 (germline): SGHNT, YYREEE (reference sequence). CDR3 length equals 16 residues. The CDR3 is CASSLANGGPPDTQYF. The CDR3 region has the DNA TGTGCCAGCAGCTTGGCCAACGGGGGGCCGCCAGATACGCAGTATTTT.

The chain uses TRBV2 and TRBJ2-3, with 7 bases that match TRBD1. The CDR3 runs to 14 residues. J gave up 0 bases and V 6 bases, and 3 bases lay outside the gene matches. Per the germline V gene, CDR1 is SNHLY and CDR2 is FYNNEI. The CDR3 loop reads CASSHRGSTDTQYF. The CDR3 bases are TGTGCCAGCAGCCACAGGGGTAGCACAGATACGCAGTATTTT.

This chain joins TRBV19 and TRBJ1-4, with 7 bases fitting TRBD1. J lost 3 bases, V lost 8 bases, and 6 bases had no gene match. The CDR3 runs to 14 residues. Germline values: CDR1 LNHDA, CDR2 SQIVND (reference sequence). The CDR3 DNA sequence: TGTGCCAGTCTCGACAGGGTCGCTAATGAAAAACTGTTTTTT. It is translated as CASLDRVANEKLFF.